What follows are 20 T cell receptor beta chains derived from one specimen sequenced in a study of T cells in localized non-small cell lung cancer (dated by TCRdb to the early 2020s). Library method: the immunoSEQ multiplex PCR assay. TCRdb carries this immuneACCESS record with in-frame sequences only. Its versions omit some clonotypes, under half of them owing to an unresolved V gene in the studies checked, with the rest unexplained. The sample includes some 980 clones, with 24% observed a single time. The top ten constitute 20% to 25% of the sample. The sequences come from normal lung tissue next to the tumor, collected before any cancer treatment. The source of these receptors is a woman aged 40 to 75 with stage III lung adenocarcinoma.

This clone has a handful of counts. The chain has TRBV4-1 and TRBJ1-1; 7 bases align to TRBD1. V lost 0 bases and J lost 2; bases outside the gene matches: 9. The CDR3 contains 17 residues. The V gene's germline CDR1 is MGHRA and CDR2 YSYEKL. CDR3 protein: CASSQDDRDGANTEAFF. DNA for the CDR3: TGCGCCAGCAGCCAAGATGACAGGGACGGGGCAAACACTGAAGCTTTCTTT.

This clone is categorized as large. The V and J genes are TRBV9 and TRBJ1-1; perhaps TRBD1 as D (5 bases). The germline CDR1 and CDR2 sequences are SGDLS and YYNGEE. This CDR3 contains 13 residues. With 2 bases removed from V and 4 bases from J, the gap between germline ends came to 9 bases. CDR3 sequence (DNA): TGTGCCAGCAGCGTCCCCGGGGGCACTGAAGCTTTCTTT. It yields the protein CASSVPGGTEAFF.

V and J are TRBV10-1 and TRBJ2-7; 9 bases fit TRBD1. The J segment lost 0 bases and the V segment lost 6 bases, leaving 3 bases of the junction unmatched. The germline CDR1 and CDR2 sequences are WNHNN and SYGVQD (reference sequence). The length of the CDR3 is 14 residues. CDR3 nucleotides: TGCGCCAGCAGGGGACAGGGTTACTCCTACGAGCAGTACTTC. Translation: CASRGQGYSYEQYF.

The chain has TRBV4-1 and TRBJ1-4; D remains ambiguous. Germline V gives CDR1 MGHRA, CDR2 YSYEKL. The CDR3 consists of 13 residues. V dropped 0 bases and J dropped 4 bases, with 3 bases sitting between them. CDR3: CASSQENNEKLFF. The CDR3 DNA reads TGCGCCAGCAGCCAAGAAAATAATGAAAAACTGTTTTTT.

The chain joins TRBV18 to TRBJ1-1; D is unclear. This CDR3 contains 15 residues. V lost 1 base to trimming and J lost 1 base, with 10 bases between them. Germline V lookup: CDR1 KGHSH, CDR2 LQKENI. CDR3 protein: CASSPRGQANTEAFF. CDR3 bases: TGTGCCAGCTCACCACGCGGGCAGGCGAACACTGAAGCTTTCTTT.

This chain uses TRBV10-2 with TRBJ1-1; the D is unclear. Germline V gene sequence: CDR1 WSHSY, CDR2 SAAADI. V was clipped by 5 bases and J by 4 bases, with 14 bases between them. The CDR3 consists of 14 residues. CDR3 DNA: TGCGCCAGCAGTAGAGACCTACCCGGCACTGAAGCTTTCTTT. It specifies CASSRDLPGTEAFF.

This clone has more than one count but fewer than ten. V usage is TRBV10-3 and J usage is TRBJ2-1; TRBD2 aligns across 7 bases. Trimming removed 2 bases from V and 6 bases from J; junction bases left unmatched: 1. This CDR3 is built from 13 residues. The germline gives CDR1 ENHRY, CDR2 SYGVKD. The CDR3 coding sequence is TGTGCCATCAGTGAGGGGACTACCAATGAGCAGTTCTTC. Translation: CAISEGTTNEQFF.

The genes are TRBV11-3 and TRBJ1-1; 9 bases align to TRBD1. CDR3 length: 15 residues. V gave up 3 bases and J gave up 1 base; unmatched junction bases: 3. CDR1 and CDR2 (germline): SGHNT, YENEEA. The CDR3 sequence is CASSLWTGANTEAFF. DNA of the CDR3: TGTGCCAGCAGCTTGTGGACAGGGGCGAACACTGAAGCTTTCTTT.

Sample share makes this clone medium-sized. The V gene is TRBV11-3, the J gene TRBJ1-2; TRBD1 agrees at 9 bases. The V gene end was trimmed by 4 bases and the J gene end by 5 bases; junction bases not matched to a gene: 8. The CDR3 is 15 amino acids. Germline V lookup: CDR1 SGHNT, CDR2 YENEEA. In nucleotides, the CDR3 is TGTGCCAGCAGCTCCCCCGGGACAGGGAATTATGGCTACACCTTC. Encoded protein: CASSSPGTGNYGYTF.

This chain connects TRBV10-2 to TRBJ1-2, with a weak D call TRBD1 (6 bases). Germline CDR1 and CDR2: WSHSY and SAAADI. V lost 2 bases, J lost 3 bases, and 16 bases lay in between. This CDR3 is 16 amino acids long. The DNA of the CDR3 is TGCGCCAGCAGTGAGGACCGCAGGGGCGGGTACTATGGCTACACCTTC. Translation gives CASSEDRRGGYYGYTF.

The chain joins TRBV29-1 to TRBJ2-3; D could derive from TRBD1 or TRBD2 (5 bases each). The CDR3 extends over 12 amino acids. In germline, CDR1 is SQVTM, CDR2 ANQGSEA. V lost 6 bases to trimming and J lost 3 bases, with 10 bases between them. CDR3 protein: CSVGASTDTQYF. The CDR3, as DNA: TGCAGCGTCGGGGCATCGACAGATACGCAGTATTTT.

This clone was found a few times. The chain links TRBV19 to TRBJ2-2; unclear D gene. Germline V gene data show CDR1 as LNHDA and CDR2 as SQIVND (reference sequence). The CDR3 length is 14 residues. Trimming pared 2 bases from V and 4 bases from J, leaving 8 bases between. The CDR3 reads CASSIKAVTGELFF. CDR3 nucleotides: TGTGCCAGTAGTATAAAGGCAGTCACCGGGGAGCTGTTTTTT. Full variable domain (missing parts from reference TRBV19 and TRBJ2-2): DGGITQSPKYLFRKEGQNVTLSCEQNLNHDAMYWYRQDPGQGLRLIYYSQIVNDFQKGDIAEGYSVSREKKESFPLTVTSAQKNPTAFYLCASSIKAVTGELFFGEGSRLTVL.

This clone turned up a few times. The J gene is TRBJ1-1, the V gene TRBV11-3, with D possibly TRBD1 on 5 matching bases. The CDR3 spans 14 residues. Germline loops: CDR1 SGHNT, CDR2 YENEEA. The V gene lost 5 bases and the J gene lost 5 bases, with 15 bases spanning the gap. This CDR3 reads CASSSLGRVTEAFF. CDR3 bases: TGTGCCAGCAGCAGCTTGGGCAGGGTGACTGAAGCTTTCTTT.

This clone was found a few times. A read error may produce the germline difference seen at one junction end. The CDR3 region is CAISGGQGTAEAFF. In nucleotides, the CDR3 is TGTGCCATCAGTGGGGGACAGGGGACGGCTGAAGCTTTCTTT. The chain carries TRBV6-8 and TRBJ1-1, with 10 positions matching TRBD1. Germline CDR1 MNHGY, CDR2 SAAAGT. The CDR3 extends over 14 amino acids.

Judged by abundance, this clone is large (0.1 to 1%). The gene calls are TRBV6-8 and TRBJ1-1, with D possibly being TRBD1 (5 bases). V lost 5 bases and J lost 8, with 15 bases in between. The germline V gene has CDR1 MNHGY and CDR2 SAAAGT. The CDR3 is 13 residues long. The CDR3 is CASSRPTAPEAFF. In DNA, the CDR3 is TGTGCCAGCAGTCGCCCGACAGCACCAGAAGCTTTCTTT.

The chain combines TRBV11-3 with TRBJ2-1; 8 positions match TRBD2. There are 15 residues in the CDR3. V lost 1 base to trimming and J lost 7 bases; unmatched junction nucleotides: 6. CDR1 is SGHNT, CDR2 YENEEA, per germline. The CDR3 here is CASSLGPTGGNEQFF. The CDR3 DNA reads TGTGCCAGCAGCTTAGGTCCGACGGGGGGGAATGAGCAGTTCTTC.

CDR3 DNA: TGTGCCAGCAGCTTAGGCGGGACGAACACTGAAGCTTTCTTT. Protein product: CASSLGGTNTEAFF. The chain has TRBV9 and TRBJ1-1; D might be TRBD1 (5 bases). The germline V and J ends were trimmed by 4 bases and 1 base, with 11 bases remaining between them. Germline V lookup: CDR1 SGDLS, CDR2 YYNGEE. CDR3 length: 14 amino acids.

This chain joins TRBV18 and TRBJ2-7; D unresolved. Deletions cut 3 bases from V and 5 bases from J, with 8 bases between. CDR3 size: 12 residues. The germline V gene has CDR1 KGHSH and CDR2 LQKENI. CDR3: CASSPQAHEQYF. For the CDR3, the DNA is TGTGCCAGCTCACCTCAAGCCCACGAGCAGTACTTC.

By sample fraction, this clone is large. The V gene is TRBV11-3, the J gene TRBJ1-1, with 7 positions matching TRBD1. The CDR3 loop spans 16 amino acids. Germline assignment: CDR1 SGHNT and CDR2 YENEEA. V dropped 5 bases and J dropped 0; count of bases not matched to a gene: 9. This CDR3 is CASSPRGGNMNTEAFF. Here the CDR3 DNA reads TGTGCCAGCAGCCCTAGAGGGGGCAACATGAACACTGAAGCTTTCTTT.

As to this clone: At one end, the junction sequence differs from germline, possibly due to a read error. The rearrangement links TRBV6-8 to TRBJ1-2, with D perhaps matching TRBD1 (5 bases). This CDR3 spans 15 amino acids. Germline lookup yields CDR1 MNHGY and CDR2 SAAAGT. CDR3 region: CASSSYGTPNYGYTF. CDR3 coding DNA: TGTGCCAGCAGTTCCTATGGGACGCCCAACTACGGCTACACCTTC.